These 16 T cell receptor beta chains came from one sample sequenced in a study of beta chain features in type 1 diabetes. Reverse transcribing all isolated RNA meant expressed TCRB transcripts were sequenced. Only in-frame clones appear in the TCRdb table, and some are missing; sequencing was by immunoSEQ multiplex PCR. The sample has under 200,000 clones; roughly 8.1% are singletons. The sequenced sample was central memory CD4+ T cells from blood. All receptors derive from a man aged 18-30 years in good health.

This clone was seen a few times. This chain uses TRBV5-4 with TRBJ1-1, with 7 bases aligning to TRBD1. This CDR3 has 14 amino acids. Germline loops: CDR1 SGHNT, CDR2 YYREEE (reference sequence). Trimming took 4 bases from V and 3 from J; bases not matched to a gene: 6. The CDR3 bases are TGTGCCAGCAGCGTCAGGGGGAAGTACACTGAAGCTTTCTTT. It codes for CASSVRGKYTEAFF. Full variable domain (rest looked up from reference TRBV5-4 and TRBJ1-1): ETGVTQSPTHLIKTRGQQVTLRCSSQSGHNTVSWYQQALGQGPQFIFQYYREEENGRGNFPPRFSGLQFPNYSSELNVNALELDDSALYLCASSVRGKYTEAFFGQGTRLTVV.

In this sample, this clone turned up a few times. The rearrangement joins TRBV28 to TRBJ2-7; D may be TRBD2 (7 bases). The CDR3 length is 15 residues. Germline V gene data show CDR1 as MDHEN and CDR2 as SYDVKM. V lost 3 bases and J 2 bases, leaving 14 bases between the germline ends. The CDR3 DNA reads as TGTGCCAGCAGTTTGGGGGGGACATGGACCTACGAGCAGTACTTC. Protein product: CASSLGGTWTYEQYF.

This clone has only a few counts. V is TRBV21-1 and J is TRBJ1-5; the DNA was not compared with TRBD1, the D call given in the table. TRBV21-1 constitutes a pseudogene. This CDR3 is 17 amino acids long. In nucleotides, the CDR3 is TGTGCCAGCAGCAAGCCCGACAGGGTTTATAGCAATCAGCCCCAGCATTTT. Translating it yields CASSKPDRVYSNQPQHF.

This rearrangement joins TRBV11-2 to TRBJ2-3; the D gene is possibly TRBD2 (6 bases). Germline V gives CDR1 SGHAT, CDR2 FQNNGV. The germline V and J ends were trimmed by 3 bases and 1 base, with 11 bases remaining between them. The CDR3 loop spans 15 amino acids. The CDR3 loop is CASSFPAGRTDTQYF. CDR3 DNA: TGTGCCAGCAGCTTTCCTGCGGGACGCACAGATACGCAGTATTTT. Full variable domain (outside the CDR3, taken from reference TRBV11-2 and TRBJ2-3): EAGVAQSPRYKIIEKRQSVAFWCNPISGHATLYWYQQILGQGPKLLIQFQNNGVVDDSQLPKDRFSAERLKGVDSTLKIQPAKLEDSAVYLCASSFPAGRTDTQYFGPGTRLTVL.

J is TRBJ2-1 and V is TRBV29-1; TRBD2 matches at 9 bases. V lost 2 bases to trimming and J lost 10 bases; unmatched junction nucleotides: 9. This CDR3 comprises 14 residues. CDR1 SQVTM and CDR2 ANQGSEA come from the germline V gene. For the CDR3, the DNA is TGCAGCGTTGAATTAATAGCGGGAGCTCTGGAGCAGTTCTTC. Protein: CSVELIAGALEQFF.

This clone was counted many times. The chain couples TRBV30 to TRBJ2-5, with a weak D call TRBD1 (5 bases). The germline V gene encodes CDR1 GTSNPN and CDR2 SVGIG (reference sequence). V lost 0 bases to trimming and J lost 5 bases, with 10 bases between them. The CDR3 has 13 residues. In DNA form, the CDR3 reads TGTGCCTGGAGTGTCCAGGGTGTCGAGACCCAGTACTTC. Translation gives CAWSVQGVETQYF.

In its sample, this clone was seen many times. This chain connects TRBV29-1 to TRBJ2-3; TRBD2 matches at 11 bases. The CDR3 is made up of 14 amino acids. Trimming cost V 4 bases and J 1 base; bases outside gene matches: 1. CDR1 is SQVTM, CDR2 ANQGSEA, per germline. CDR3 protein: CSVGGLAGTDTQYF. The CDR3 nucleotides read TGCAGCGTTGGGGGACTAGCGGGCACAGATACGCAGTATTTT.

This clone was counted a single time. This chain connects TRBV9 to TRBJ1-3; 7 nucleotides line up with TRBD1. CDR1 and CDR2 from the germline V gene are SGDLS and YYNGEE. Losses at the gene ends were 5 bases for V and 4 bases for J; bases not matched to a gene: 9. This CDR3 comprises 15 residues. CDR3 sequence: CASSPRGLGGNTIYF. CDR3 DNA: TGTGCCAGCAGTCCGAGGGGGCTCGGGGGAAACACCATATATTTT.

The chain is built from TRBV2 and TRBJ2-2, with 8 bases aligning to TRBD2. This CDR3 is 15 amino acids long. CDR1 and CDR2 (germline): SNHLY, FYNNEI. The ends lost 6 bases at V and 5 bases at J; junction bases unmatched: 8. The CDR3, as DNA: TGTGCCAGCAGCGTGGCGGGGGGCTCAACCGGGGAGCTGTTTTTT. Translating it yields CASSVAGGSTGELFF.

This clone was observed a handful of times. In DNA form, the CDR3 reads TGTGCCAGTAGTATTCGGGCAGGGGGCAGGTACGAGCAGTACTTC. Encoded protein: CASSIRAGGRYEQYF. This rearrangement joins TRBV19 to TRBJ2-7; TRBD1 agrees at 8 bases. The germline gives CDR1 LNHDA, CDR2 SQIVND (reference sequence). With V trimmed by 3 bases and J by 4 bases, 8 bases remained unmatched. This CDR3 has 15 amino acids.

The V and J genes are TRBV12-5 and TRBJ2-1; 7 positions match TRBD2. The CDR3 has 18 residues. Germline CDR1 reads LGHNT; CDR2 reads FRNRAP. Germline trimming cut 0 bases from V and 2 bases from J; bases unmatched to any gene: 10. The CDR3 DNA is TGTGCTAGTGGTTTGGTACCTTCTGGACTAGGGGCCTACAATGAGCAGTTCTTC. As protein: CASGLVPSGLGAYNEQFF.

In this sample, this clone turned up a few times. The chain has TRBV11-3 and TRBJ2-2; D is perhaps TRBD1 (6 bases). The CDR3 totals 15 residues. V dropped 2 bases and J dropped 7 bases, with 14 bases sitting between them. Germline values: CDR1 SGHNT, CDR2 YENEEA. CDR3 in amino acids: CASSLRTDHGGELFF. Here the CDR3 DNA reads TGTGCCAGCAGCTTAAGGACAGATCACGGCGGGGAGCTGTTTTTT.

This clone was picked up many times. The chain carries TRBV7-9 and TRBJ2-1; TRBD1 matches 8 bases. The germline gives CDR1 SEHNR, CDR2 FQNEAQ (reference sequence). The length of the CDR3 is 15 residues. V lost 4 bases and J lost 0; bases outside the gene matches: 2. For the CDR3, the DNA is TGTGCCAGCAGCTCGACAGGGGTCTCCTACAATGAGCAGTTCTTC. Its translation is CASSSTGVSYNEQFF.

In its sample, this clone was seen a few times. The gene calls are TRBV2 and TRBJ1-2; perhaps TRBD1 as D (5 bases). From germline, CDR1 is SNHLY and CDR2 FYNNEI. The ends were cut back, 3 bases at V and 8 bases at J, with 13 bases in the middle. The CDR3 is 13 residues long. The CDR3 sequence: CASSEGGTLGYTF. The CDR3 region has the DNA TGTGCCAGCAGTGAGGGAGGGACCCTGGGCTACACCTTC. The full variable domain, its missing parts supplied by reference TRBV2 and TRBJ1-2, is EPEVTQTPSHQVTQMGQEVILRCVPISNHLYFYWYRQILGQKVEFLVSFYNNEISEKSEIFDDQFSVERPDGSNFTLKIRSTKLEDSAMYFCASSEGGTLGYTFGSGTRLTVV.

The chain is built from TRBV5-1 and TRBJ2-3; 7 bases line up with TRBD2. The germline CDR1 and CDR2 sequences are SGHRS and YFSETQ. Trimming removed 5 bases from V and 3 bases from J; junction bases left unmatched: 9. The CDR3 spans 15 residues. CDR3 sequence reads: CASRNRGVVTDTQYF. The CDR3 DNA is TGCGCCAGCAGGAACCGGGGGGTTGTGACAGATACGCAGTATTTT.

The genes are TRBV7-8 and TRBJ1-4; D may be TRBD1 (6 bases). This CDR3 has 13 residues. The germline V gene has CDR1 SGHVS and CDR2 FQNEAQ. Trimming removed 6 bases from V and 8 bases from J, with 13 bases in between. The CDR3 loop reads CASSRDRTEKLFF. For the CDR3, the DNA is TGTGCCAGCAGTCGAGACAGGACCGAAAAACTGTTTTTT.